These 9 T cell receptor beta chains originate from one sample sequenced in a study of molecular identifiers for immune sequencing clone quantification. TCRdb used MiXCR to reprocess the PCR reads, holding one entry per CDR3 protein. The sample holds some 590,000 distinct CDR3 sequences; over 25% are singletons and the top ten take 0.78%. Sequencing input: naive CD8+ T cells from blood, with Jurkat cell RNA spiked in. Subset in this sample: FACS-sorted CD8+CD4-CCR7+CD45RA+ naive T cells. These receptors were collected from a human donor in good health. Some libraries in this study had Jurkat cell RNA spiked in.

The chain has TRBV6-2 or TRBV6-3 and TRBJ2-1, with 7 positions matching TRBD1. Germline values: CDR1 MNHEY, CDR2 SVGEGT. Unmatched junction bases numbered 3, after V lost 4 bases and J lost 3 bases. The CDR3 consists of 14 residues. The CDR3 protein is CASSLWDSYNEQFF. For the CDR3, the DNA is TGTGCCAGCAGTTTATGGGACAGCTACAATGAGCAGTTCTTC.

This clonotype has a handful of counts. J is TRBJ1-4 and V is TRBV6-6; unclear D gene. CDR3 length equals 17 residues. The V gene's germline CDR1 is MNHNY and CDR2 SVGAGI (reference sequence). Trimming shortened V by 6 bases and J by 0 bases, and 17 bases separated the two germline ends. The CDR3 loop is CASRVVRNKATNEKLFF. CDR3 nucleotide sequence: TGTGCCAGCAGAGTGGTCAGAAATAAGGCAACTAATGAAAAACTGTTTTTT.

About this clonotype: A much larger clone lies one base from this, so it may be a read error. V gene TRBV13 combines with J gene TRBJ2-3; 7 nucleotides align to TRBD2. V was clipped by 5 bases and J by 2 bases; unmatched bases: 13. The germline V gene has CDR1 PRHDT and CDR2 FYEKMQ (reference sequence). The CDR3 runs 17 residues. The CDR3 loop is CASSRRAGRPPTDTQYF. DNA of the CDR3: TGTGCCAGCAGCAGACGAGCGGGGCGGCCTCCCACAGATACGCAGTATTTT.

A few counts support this clonotype. This chain joins TRBV5-4 and TRBJ2-5; 8 bases line up with TRBD1. V shed 4 bases, J shed 7 bases, and the junction held 9 bases outside the gene matches. Germline lookup yields CDR1 SGHNT and CDR2 YYREEE (reference sequence). This CDR3 has 14 residues. The CDR3 spells CASSQTGATGTQYF. The CDR3 bases are TGTGCCAGCAGCCAGACAGGGGCGACCGGGACCCAGTACTTC.

Worth noting for this clonotype: A much larger clone sits a single nucleotide away, making a read error possible. The conserved phenylalanine or tryptophan is not found at the CDR3 terminus, so this likely reflects a read error. V is TRBV30 and J is TRBJ1-1; D remains ambiguous. Germline V gene lookup returns CDR1 GTSNPN and CDR2 SVGIG (reference sequence). The CDR3 spans 13 residues. Trimming took 2 bases from V and 3 from J, leaving 10 bases between them. For the CDR3, the DNA is TGTGCCTGGAGTTACAAGGGATACACTGAAGCTTTCCTT. Translated, it gives CAWSYKGYTEAFL.

This clonotype turned up a few times. In DNA, the CDR3 is TGTGCCAGCAGCGTAATAGAGGAACCCTATGGCTACACCTTC. Its translation is CASSVIEEPYGYTF. The chain has TRBV9 and TRBJ1-2; D remains ambiguous. CDR1 is SGDLS and CDR2 is YYNGEE in the germline V gene. This CDR3 region has 14 residues. The germline V and J ends were trimmed by 1 base and 4 bases, with 11 bases remaining between them.

On this clonotype itself: One junction end does not reproduce the germline sequence, and a read error may be involved. The rearrangement links TRBV12-3 or TRBV12-4 to TRBJ2-3; D not certain. The CDR3 covers 11 residues. In DNA, the CDR3 is TGTGCCAGCAGTTTTTCGGATACGCTGTATTTT. Its protein is CASSFSDTLYF.

The chain has TRBV13 and TRBJ2-5, with D perhaps TRBD1 or TRBD2 (6 bases each). Deletions cut 5 bases from V and 5 bases from J, with 15 bases between. Germline loops: CDR1 PRHDT, CDR2 FYEKMQ (reference sequence). The CDR3 has 14 residues. The CDR3, as DNA: TGTGCCAGCAGCGTGGTTCGGGGGCAGGAGACCCAGTACTTC. Protein sequence: CASSVVRGQETQYF.

This clonotype has more than one count but fewer than ten. The chain uses TRBV7-8 and TRBJ2-2, with 8 bases fitting TRBD2. The germline CDR1 and CDR2 sequences are SGHVS and FQNEAQ. V lost 1 base, J lost 5 bases, and 9 bases stayed unmatched. CDR3 length: 17 residues. As DNA, the CDR3 is TGTGCCAGCAGCTTAGACGGGGGGGCCACGGTTACCGGGGAGCTGTTTTTT. This codes for CASSLDGGATVTGELFF. The variable domain in full, with the rest retrieved from reference TRBV7-8 and TRBJ2-2, is GAGVSQSPRYKVAKRGQDVALRCDPISGHVSLFWYQQALGQGPEFLTYFQNEAQLDKSGLPSDRFFAERPEGSVSTLKIQRTQQEDSAVYLCASSLDGGATVTGELFFGEGSRLTVL.